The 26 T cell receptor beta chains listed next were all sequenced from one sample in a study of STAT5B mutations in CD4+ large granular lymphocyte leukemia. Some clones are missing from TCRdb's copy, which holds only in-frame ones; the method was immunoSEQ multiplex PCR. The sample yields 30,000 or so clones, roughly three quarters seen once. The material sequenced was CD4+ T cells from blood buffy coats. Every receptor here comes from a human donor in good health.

For the CDR3, the DNA is TGTGCCAGCAGCGCTGGGACAGGGAAAAACATTCAGTACTTC. As protein: CASSAGTGKNIQYF. This chain joins TRBV9 and TRBJ2-4, with 9 bases matching TRBD1. This CDR3 has 14 amino acids. Germline V gene sequence: CDR1 SGDLS, CDR2 YYNGEE. J gave up 4 bases and V 3 bases, and 2 bases lay outside the gene matches.

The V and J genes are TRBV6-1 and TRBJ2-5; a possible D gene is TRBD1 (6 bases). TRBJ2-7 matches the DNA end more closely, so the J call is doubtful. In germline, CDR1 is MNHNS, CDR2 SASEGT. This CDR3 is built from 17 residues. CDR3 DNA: TGTGCCAGCAGTGGCCGGGACAAGAGATTAAGGGTCTACGAGCAGTACTTC. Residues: CASSGRDKRLRVYEQYF.

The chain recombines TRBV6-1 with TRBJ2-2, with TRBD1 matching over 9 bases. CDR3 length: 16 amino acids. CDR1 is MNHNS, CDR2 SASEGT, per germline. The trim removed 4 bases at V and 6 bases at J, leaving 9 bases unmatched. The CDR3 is CASSVQGAQFPGELFF. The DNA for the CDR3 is TGTGCCAGCAGTGTACAGGGGGCGCAGTTTCCCGGGGAGCTGTTTTTT.

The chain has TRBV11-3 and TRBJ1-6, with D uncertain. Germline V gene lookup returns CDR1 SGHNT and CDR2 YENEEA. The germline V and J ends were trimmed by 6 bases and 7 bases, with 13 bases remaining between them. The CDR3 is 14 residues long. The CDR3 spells CASSTGRPNSPLHF. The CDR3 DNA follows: TGTGCCAGCAGTACTGGACGGCCCAATTCACCCCTCCACTTT.

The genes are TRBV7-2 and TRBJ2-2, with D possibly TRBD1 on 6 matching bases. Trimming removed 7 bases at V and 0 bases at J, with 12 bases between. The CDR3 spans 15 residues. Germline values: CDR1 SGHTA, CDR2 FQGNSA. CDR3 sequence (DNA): TGTGCCAGCACCCGGGACACCGCGAACACCGGGGAGCTGTTTTTT. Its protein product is CASTRDTANTGELFF.

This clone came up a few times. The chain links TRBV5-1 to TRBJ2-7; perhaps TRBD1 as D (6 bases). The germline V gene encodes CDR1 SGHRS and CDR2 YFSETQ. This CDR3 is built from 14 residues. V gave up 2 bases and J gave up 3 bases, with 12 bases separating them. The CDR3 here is CASSFQGTIYEQYF. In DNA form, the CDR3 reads TGCGCCAGCAGCTTCCAGGGGACGATCTACGAGCAGTACTTC. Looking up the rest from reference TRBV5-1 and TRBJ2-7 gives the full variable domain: KAGVTQTPRYLIKTRGQQVTLSCSPISGHRSVSWYQQTPGQGLQFLFEYFSETQRNKGNFPGRFSGRQFSNSRSEMNVSTLELGDSALYLCASSFQGTIYEQYFGPGTRLTVT.

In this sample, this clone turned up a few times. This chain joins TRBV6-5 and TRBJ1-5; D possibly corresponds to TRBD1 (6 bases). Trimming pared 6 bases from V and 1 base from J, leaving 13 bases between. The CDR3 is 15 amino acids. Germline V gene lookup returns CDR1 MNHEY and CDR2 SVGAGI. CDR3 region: CASRPTGYSNQPQHF. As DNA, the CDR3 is TGTGCCAGCAGACCTACAGGGTACAGCAATCAGCCCCAGCATTTT.

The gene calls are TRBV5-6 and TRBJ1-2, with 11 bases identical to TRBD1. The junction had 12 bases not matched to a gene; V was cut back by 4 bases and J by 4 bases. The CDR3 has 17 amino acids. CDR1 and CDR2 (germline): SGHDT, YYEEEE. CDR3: CASSLGQGATLAYGYTF. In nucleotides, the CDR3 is TGTGCCAGCAGCCTAGGACAGGGGGCAACTTTAGCCTATGGCTACACCTTC.

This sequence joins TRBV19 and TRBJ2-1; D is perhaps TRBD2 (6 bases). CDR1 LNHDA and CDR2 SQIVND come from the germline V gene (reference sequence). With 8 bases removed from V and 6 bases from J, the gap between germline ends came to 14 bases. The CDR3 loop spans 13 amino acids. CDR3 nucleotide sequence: TGTGCCAGTTCAACTAGCCGGGCCAATGAGCAGTTCTTC. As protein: CASSTSRANEQFF.

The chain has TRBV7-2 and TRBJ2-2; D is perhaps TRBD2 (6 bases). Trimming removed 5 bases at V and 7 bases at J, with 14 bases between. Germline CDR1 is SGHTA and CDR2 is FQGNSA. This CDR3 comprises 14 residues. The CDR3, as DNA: TGTGCCAGCAGCCGGGTTAGCGGTGGCGGGGAGCTGTTTTTT. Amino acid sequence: CASSRVSGGGELFF.

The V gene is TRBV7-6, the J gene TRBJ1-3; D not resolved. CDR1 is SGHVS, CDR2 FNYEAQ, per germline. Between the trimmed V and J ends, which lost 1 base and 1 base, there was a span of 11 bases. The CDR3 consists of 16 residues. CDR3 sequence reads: CASSLVAGFSGNTIYF. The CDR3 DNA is TGTGCCAGCAGCTTAGTTGCGGGGTTTTCTGGAAACACCATATATTTT. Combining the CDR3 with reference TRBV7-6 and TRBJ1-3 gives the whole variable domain GAGVSQSPRYKVTKRGQDVALRCDPISGHVSLYWYRQALGQGPEFLTYFNYEAQQDKSGLPNDRFSAERPEGSISTLTIQRTEQRDSAMYRCASSLVAGFSGNTIYFGEGSWLTVV.

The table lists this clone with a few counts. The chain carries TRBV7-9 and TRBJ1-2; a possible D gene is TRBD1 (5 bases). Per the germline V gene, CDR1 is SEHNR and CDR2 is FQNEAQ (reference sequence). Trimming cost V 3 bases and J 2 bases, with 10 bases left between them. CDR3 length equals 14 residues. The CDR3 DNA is TGTGCCAGCAGCTTTCCAGGGTCGAACTATGGCTACACCTTC. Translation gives CASSFPGSNYGYTF. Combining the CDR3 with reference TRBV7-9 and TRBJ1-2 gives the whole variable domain DTGVSQNPRHKITKRGQNVTFRCDPISEHNRLYWYRQTLGQGPEFLTYFQNEAQLEKSRLLSDRFSAERPKGSFSTLEIQRTEQGDSAMYLCASSFPGSNYGYTFGSGTRLTVV.

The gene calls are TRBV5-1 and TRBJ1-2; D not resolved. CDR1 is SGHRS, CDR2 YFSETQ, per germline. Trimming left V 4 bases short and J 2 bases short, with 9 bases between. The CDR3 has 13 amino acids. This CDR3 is CASSTSDNYGYTF. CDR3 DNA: TGCGCCAGCAGCACCTCAGACAACTATGGCTACACCTTC.

As DNA, the CDR3 is TGCGCCAGCAGCTTGGAGGACAGGGTAAATCACGAGCAGTACTTC. Translation: CASSLEDRVNHEQYF. The chain uses TRBV5-1 and TRBJ2-7, with 8 bases identical to TRBD1. Germline CDR1 reads SGHRS; CDR2 reads YFSETQ. V dropped 0 bases and J dropped 5; count of bases not matched to a gene: 7. There are 15 residues in the CDR3.

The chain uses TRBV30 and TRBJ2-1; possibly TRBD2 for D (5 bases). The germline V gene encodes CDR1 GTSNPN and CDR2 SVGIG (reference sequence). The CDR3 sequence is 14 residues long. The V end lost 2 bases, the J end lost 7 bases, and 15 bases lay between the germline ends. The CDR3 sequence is CAWSPRGQPNEQFF. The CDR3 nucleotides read TGTGCCTGGAGTCCACGAGGGCAGCCGAATGAGCAGTTCTTC. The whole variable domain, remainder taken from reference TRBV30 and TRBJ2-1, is SQTIHQWPATLVQPVGSPLSLECTVEGTSNPNLYWYRQAAGRGLQLLFYSVGIGQISSEVPQNLSASRPQDRQFILSSKKLLLSDSGFYLCAWSPRGQPNEQFFGPGTRLTVL.

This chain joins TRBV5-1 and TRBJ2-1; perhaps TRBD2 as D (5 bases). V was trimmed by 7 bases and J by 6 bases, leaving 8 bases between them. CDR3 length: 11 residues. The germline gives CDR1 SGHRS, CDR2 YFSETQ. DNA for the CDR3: TGCGCCAGCGCCGCGGGCAATGAGCAGTTCTTC. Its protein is CASAAGNEQFF.

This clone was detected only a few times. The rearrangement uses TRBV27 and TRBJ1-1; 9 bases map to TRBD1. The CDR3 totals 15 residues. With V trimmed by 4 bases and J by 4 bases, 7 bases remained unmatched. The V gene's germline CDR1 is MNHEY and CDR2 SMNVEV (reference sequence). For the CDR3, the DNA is TGTGCCAGCAGTTGGGGGGACAGGGTAGGCACTGAAGCTTTCTTT. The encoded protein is CASSWGDRVGTEAFF.

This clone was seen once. CDR3 DNA: TGTGCCAGCAGTTCTGCCGGGACAGGGAACTACAATGAGCAGTTCTTC. Its translation is CASSSAGTGNYNEQFF. The chain has TRBV6-5 and TRBJ2-1; TRBD1 agrees at 9 bases. The CDR3 is 16 residues long. J gave up 3 bases and V 4 bases, and 7 bases lay outside the gene matches. Germline V CDR1 and CDR2: MNHEY, SVGAGI.

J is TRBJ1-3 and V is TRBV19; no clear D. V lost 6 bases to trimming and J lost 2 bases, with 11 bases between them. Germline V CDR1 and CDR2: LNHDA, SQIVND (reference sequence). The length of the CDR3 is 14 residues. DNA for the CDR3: TGTGCCAGTAGGAACTTTAAGGCTGGAAACACCATATATTTT. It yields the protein CASRNFKAGNTIYF.

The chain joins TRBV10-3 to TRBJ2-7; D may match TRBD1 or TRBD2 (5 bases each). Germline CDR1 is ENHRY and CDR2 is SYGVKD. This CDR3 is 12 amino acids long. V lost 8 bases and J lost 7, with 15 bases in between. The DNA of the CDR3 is TGTGCCATCTCCCGGGACCTCGGGGAGCAGTACTTC. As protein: CAISRDLGEQYF.

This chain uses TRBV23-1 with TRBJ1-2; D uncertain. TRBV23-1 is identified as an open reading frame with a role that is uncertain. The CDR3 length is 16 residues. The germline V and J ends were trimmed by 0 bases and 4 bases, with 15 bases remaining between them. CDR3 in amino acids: CASSQSYGEEGYGYTF. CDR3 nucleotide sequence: TGCGCCAGCAGTCAATCGTACGGGGAGGAGGGCTATGGCTACACCTTC.

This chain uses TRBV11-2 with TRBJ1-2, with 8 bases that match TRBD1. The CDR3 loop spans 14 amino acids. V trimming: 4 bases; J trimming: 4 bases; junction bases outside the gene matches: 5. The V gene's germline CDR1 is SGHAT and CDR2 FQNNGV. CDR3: CASSSRDRIYGYTF. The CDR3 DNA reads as TGTGCCAGCAGCTCCCGGGACAGGATCTATGGCTACACCTTC.

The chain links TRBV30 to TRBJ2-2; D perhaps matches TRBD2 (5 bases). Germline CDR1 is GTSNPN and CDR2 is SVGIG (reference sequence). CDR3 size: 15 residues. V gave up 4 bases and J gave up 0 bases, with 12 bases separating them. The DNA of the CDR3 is TGTGCCTGGAATTCGGCGGGTCCGAACACCGGGGAGCTGTTTTTT. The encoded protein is CAWNSAGPNTGELFF.

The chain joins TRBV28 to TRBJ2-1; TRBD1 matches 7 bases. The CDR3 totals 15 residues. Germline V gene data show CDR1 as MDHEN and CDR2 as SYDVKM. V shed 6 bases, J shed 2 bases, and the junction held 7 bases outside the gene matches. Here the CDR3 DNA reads TGTGCCAGCAGCTCGCCCGGGACAGCCTACAATGAGCAGTTCTTC. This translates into CASSSPGTAYNEQFF.

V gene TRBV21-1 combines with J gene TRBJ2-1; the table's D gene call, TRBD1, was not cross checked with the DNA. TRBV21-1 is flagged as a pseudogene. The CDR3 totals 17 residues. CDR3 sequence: CASSKAQRDRADNEQFF. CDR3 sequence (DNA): TGTGCCAGCAGCAAAGCGCAAAGGGACAGGGCAGACAATGAGCAGTTCTTC.

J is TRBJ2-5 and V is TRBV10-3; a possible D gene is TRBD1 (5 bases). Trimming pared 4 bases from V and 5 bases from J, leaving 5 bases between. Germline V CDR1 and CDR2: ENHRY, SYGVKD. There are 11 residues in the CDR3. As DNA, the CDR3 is TGTGCCATCAGTGCAGGGGAGACCCAGTACTTC. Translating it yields CAISAGETQYF.